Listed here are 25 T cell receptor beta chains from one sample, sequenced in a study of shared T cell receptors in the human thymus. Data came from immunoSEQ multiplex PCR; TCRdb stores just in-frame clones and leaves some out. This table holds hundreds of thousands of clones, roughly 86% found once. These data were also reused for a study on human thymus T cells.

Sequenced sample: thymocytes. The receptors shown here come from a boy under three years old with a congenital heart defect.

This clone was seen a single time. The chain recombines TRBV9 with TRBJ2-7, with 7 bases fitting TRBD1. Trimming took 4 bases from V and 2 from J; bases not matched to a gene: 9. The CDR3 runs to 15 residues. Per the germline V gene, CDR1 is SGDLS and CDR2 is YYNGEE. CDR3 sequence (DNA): TGTGCCAGCAGCCCCACCTGGGACAGAACCTACGAGCAGTACTTC. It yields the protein CASSPTWDRTYEQYF.

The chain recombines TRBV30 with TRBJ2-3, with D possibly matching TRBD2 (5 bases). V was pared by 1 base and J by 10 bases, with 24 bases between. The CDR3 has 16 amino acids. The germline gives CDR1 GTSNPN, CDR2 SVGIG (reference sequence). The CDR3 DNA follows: TGTGCCTGGAGTGAGCTTAGAGCTCCCCAACCGGAGGCGCAGTATTTT. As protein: CAWSELRAPQPEAQYF. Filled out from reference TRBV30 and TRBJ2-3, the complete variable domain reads SQTIHQWPATLVQPVGSPLSLECTVEGTSNPNLYWYRQAAGRGLQLLFYSVGIGQISSEVPQNLSASRPQDRQFILSSKKLLLSDSGFYLCAWSELRAPQPEAQYFGPGTRLTVL.

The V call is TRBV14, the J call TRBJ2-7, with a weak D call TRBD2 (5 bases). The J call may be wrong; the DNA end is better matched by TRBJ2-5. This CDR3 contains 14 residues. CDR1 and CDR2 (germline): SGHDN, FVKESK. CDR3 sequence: CASSTTAVKETQYF. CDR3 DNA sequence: TGTGCCAGCAGCACAACAGCGGTAAAAGAGACCCAGTACTTC.

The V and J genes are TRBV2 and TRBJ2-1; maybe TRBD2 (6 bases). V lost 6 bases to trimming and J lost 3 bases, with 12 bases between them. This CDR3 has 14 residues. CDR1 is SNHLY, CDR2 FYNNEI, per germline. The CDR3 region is CASSRLVRYNEQFF. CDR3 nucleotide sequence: TGTGCCAGCAGCCGACTAGTTCGCTACAATGAGCAGTTCTTC.

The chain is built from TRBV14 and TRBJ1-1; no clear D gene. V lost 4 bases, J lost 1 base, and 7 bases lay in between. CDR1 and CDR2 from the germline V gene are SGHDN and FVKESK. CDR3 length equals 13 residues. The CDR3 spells CASSRRGNTEAFF. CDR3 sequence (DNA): TGTGCCAGCAGCCGACGGGGGAACACTGAAGCTTTCTTT.

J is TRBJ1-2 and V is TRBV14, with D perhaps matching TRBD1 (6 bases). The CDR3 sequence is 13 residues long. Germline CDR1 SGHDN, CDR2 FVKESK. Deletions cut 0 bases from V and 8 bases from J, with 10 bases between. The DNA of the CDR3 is TGTGCCAGCAGCCAAGATTGCGGGGGCGGCTACACCTTC. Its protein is CASSQDCGGGYTF.

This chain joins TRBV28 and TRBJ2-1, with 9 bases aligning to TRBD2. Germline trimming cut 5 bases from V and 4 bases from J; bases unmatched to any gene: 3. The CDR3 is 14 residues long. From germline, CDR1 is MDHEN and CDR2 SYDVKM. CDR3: CASSQRGAYNEQFF. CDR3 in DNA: TGTGCCAGCAGTCAGCGGGGGGCATACAATGAGCAGTTCTTC.

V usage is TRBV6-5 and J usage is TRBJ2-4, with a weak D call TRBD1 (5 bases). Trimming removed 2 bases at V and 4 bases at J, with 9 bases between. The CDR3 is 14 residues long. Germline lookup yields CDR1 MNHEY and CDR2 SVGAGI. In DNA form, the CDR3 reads TGTGCCAGCAGTTACACGACAGAAAAAAACATTCAGTACTTC. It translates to CASSYTTEKNIQYF.

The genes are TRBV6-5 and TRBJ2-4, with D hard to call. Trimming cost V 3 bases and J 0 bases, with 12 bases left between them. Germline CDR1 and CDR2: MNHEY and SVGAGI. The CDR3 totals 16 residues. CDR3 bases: TGTGCCAGCAGTTATGGGCAGACCCTAGCCAAAAACATTCAGTACTTC. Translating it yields CASSYGQTLAKNIQYF.

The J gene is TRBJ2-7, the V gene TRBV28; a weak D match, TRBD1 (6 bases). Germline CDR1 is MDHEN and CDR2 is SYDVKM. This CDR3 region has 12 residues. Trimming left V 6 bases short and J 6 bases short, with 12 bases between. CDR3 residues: CASSPDSSEQYF. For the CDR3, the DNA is TGTGCCAGCAGCCCGGACAGTTCCGAGCAGTACTTC.

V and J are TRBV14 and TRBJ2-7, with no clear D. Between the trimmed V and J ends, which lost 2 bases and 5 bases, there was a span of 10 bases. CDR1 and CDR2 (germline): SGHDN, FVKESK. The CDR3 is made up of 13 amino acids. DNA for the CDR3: TGTGCCAGCAGCCAACCCGCAGGCAACGAGCAGTACTTC. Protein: CASSQPAGNEQYF.

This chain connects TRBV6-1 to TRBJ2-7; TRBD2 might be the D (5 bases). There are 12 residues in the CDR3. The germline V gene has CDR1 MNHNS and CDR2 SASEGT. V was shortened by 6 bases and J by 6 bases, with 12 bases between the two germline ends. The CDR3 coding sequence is TGTGCCAGCAGGGAGGAGAATGCCGAGCAGTACTTC. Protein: CASREENAEQYF.

The DNA of the CDR3 is TGTGCCAGCAGTGACCAGGGGGCGGATGAAAAACTGTTTTTT. This sequence encodes CASSDQGADEKLFF. The chain has TRBV2 and TRBJ1-4; TRBD1 matches at 8 bases. V was pared by 3 bases and J by 6 bases, with 3 bases of the junction left unmatched. CDR1 and CDR2 (germline): SNHLY, FYNNEI. The CDR3 covers 14 residues.

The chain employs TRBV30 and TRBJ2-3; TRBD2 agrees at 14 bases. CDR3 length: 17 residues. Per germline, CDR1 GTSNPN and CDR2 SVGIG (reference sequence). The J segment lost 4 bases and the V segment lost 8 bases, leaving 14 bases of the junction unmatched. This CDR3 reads CASQTKTSGGAPDTQYF. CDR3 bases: TGTGCCAGCCAGACGAAGACTAGCGGGGGGGCACCAGATACGCAGTATTTT. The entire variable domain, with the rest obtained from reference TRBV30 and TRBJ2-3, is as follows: SQTIHQWPATLVQPVGSPLSLECTVEGTSNPNLYWYRQAAGRGLQLLFYSVGIGQISSEVPQNLSASRPQDRQFILSSKKLLLSDSGFYLCASQTKTSGGAPDTQYFGPGTRLTVL.

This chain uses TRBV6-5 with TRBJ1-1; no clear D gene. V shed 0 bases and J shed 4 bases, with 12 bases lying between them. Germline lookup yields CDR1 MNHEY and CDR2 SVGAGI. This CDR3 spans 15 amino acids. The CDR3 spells CASSYSGVESTEAFF. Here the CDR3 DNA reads TGTGCCAGCAGTTACTCCGGGGTTGAGAGCACTGAAGCTTTCTTT.

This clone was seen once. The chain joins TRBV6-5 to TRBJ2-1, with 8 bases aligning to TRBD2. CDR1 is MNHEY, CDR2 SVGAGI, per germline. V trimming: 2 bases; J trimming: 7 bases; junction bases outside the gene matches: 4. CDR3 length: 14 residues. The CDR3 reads CASSYPGLGNEQFF. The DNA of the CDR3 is TGTGCCAGCAGTTACCCGGGACTAGGTAATGAGCAGTTCTTC.

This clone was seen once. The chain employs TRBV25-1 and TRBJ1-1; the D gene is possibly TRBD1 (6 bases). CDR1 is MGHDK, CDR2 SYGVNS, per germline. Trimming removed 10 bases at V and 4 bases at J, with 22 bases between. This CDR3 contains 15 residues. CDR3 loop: CATVKGQGSVTEAFF. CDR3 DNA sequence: TGTGCCACCGTCAAGGGTCAGGGGTCGGTCACTGAAGCTTTCTTT.

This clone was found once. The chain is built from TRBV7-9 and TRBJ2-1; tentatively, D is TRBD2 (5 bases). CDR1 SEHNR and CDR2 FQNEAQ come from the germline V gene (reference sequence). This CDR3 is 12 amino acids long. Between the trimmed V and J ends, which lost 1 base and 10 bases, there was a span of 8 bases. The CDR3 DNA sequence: TGTGCCAGCAGCTTAGGGCGGAGGGAGCAGTTCTTC. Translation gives CASSLGRREQFF.

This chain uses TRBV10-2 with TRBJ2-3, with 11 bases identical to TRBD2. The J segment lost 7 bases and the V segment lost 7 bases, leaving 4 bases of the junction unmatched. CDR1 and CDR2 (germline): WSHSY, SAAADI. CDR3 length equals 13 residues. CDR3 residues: CASTLAGGHTQYF. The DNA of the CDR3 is TGCGCCAGCACCTTAGCGGGAGGGCATACGCAGTATTTT.

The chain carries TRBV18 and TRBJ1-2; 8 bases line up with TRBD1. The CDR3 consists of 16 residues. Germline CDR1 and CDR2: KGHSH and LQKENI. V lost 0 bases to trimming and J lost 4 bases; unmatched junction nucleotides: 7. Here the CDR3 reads CASSPPETGVGYGYTF. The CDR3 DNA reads TGTGCCAGCTCACCACCGGAGACAGGGGTGGGCTATGGCTACACCTTC. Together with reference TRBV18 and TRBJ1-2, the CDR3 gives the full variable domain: NAGVMQNPRHLVRRRGQEARLRCSPMKGHSHVYWYRQLPEEGLKFMVYLQKENIIDESGMPKERFSAEFPKEGPSILRIQQVVRGDSAAYFCASSPPETGVGYGYTFGSGTRLTVV.

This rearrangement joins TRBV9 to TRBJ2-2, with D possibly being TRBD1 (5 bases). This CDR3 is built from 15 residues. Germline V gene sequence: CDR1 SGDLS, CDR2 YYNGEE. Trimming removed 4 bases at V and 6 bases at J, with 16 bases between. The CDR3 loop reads CASSSWGRVAGELFF. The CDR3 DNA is TGTGCCAGCAGCTCGTGGGGCCGGGTAGCCGGGGAGCTGTTTTTT.

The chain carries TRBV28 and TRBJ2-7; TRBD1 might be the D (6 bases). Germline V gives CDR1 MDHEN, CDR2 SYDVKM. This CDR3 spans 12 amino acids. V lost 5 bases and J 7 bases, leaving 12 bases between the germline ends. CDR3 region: CASSPERGEQYF. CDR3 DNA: TGTGCCAGCAGTCCTGAAAGGGGGGAGCAGTACTTC.

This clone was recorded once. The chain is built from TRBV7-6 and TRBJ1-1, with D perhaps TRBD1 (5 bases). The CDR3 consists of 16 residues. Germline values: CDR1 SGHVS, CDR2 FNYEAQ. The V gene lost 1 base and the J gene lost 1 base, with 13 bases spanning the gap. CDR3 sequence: CASSLVGAGQNTEAFF. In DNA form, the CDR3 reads TGTGCCAGCAGCTTAGTTGGGGCAGGACAGAACACTGAAGCTTTCTTT.

The CDR3 DNA is TGTGCCAGCAGCCAACTAGCGCAAACAGGAGCCTACGAGCAGTACTTC. Protein sequence: CASSQLAQTGAYEQYF. The V call is TRBV14, the J call TRBJ2-7, with D possibly TRBD2 on 6 matching bases. The CDR3 covers 16 residues. The V gene lost 2 bases and the J gene lost 2 bases, with 16 bases spanning the gap. CDR1 is SGHDN, CDR2 FVKESK, per germline.

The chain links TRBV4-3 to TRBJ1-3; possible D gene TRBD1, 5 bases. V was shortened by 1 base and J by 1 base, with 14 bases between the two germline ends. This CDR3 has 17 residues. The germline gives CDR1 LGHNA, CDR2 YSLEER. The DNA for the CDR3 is TGCGCCAGCAGCCAAGGTGGCACCACAGGTTCTGGAAACACCATATATTTT. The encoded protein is CASSQGGTTGSGNTIYF.